Listed here is a single TCR beta chain. Its specificity is unknown. This record comes from a study of a mutant IDH1 vaccine in newly diagnosed glioma. Sequencing was performed with immunoSEQ multiplex PCR; in TCRdb, only in-frame clones are kept and a portion is missing. The top ten clones hold approximately 12% of a sample with some 61,000 clones, roughly 84% of them seen once. Germline CDR1 SGHVS, CDR2 FQNEAQ. This CDR3 comprises 18 residues. V shed 11 bases and J 1 base; nucleotides not matched to a gene: 18. Time point reported: week 35, safety follow-up. The content of each vaccine dose was 300 ug of mutant IDH1 20-mer peptide, and topical imiquimod accompanied it.

The clonotype originates from a young man with glioma. The gene calls are TRBV7-8 and TRBJ2-2, with 8 bases aligning to TRBD2. The input for sequencing was PBMCs, taken from a glioma patient whose treatment included an IDH1 peptide vaccine. The CDR3 protein is CARGGPNIQTMNTGELFF. Written as DNA, the CDR3 is TGTGCCCGGGGGGGCCCTAATATCCAAACCATGAACACCGGGGAGCTGTTTTTT.